The next 5 T cell receptor beta chains were all read from a single sample in a study of CD8+ T cells in alopecia areata. Treatment meaning: oral pan-JAK inhibitor, 5-10 mg twice daily. After isolation, RNA underwent reverse transcription to generate cDNA as the sequencing template. Here immunoSEQ multiplex PCR was the method, and the copy in TCRdb shows in-frame clones only, minus some. The top ten clones hold approximately 1.8% of a sample with 250,000 to 300,000 clones, 55% to 70% of them seen once. The sample was CD4+ T cells sorted from blood, taken at week 24, from a patient treated with tofacitinib. The receptor source for this set is a human donor with alopecia areata.

A few counts support this clone. This rearrangement joins TRBV29-1 to TRBJ2-7, with D perhaps matching TRBD1 (6 bases). Trimming stripped 5 bases from V and 1 base from J, with 9 bases between. The V gene's germline CDR1 is SQVTM and CDR2 ANQGSEA. The CDR3 extends over 12 amino acids. The CDR3 sequence: CSVRQASYEQYF. DNA of the CDR3: TGCAGCGTTCGACAGGCGTCCTACGAGCAGTACTTC.

V and J are TRBV29-1 and TRBJ1-2; possibly TRBD1 for D (5 bases). Germline loops: CDR1 SQVTM, CDR2 ANQGSEA. This CDR3 is 15 amino acids long. Trimming took off 1 base at V and 5 bases at J, with 17 bases between the two ends. The CDR3 sequence: CSVEGLWRGEYGYTF. The CDR3 bases are TGCAGCGTTGAAGGCCTCTGGAGGGGCGAGTATGGCTACACCTTC.

This clone occurred a few times. The gene calls are TRBV9 and TRBJ2-1, with TRBD1 matching 9 bases. CDR1 is SGDLS and CDR2 is YYNGEE in the germline V gene. The CDR3 is made up of 15 amino acids. Trimming cost V 2 bases and J 3 bases; bases outside gene matches: 3. This chain's CDR3 is CASSVRDRDYNEQFF. The CDR3 coding sequence is TGTGCCAGCAGCGTCCGGGACAGGGACTACAATGAGCAGTTCTTC.

This clone has a single count. The chain is built from TRBV30 and TRBJ2-2, with D tentatively TRBD2 (5 bases). The length of the CDR3 is 15 residues. The germline V and J ends were trimmed by 0 bases and 2 bases, with 10 bases remaining between them. CDR1 GTSNPN and CDR2 SVGIG come from the germline V gene (reference sequence). CDR3: CAWSVQRGNTGELFF. Written as DNA, the CDR3 is TGTGCCTGGAGTGTACAACGGGGAAACACCGGGGAGCTGTTTTTT.

In this sample, this clone turned up a few times. The rearrangement joins TRBV4-3 to TRBJ1-2; TRBD1 matches 10 bases. CDR1 is LGHNA, CDR2 YSLEER, per germline. Trimming took 4 bases from V and 8 from J; bases not matched to a gene: 4. This CDR3 region has 13 residues. The CDR3 loop is CASSPDRGRGYTF. In nucleotides, the CDR3 is TGCGCCAGCAGCCCAGACAGGGGGCGAGGCTACACCTTC.